This T cell receptor beta chain was recovered during a study of blood T cell repertoires in COVID-19. In the authors' methods: By means of reference gene primer amplification, nucleated cell counts were estimated. This table comes from immunoSEQ multiplex PCR, and its TCRdb copy is limited to in-frame clones, with some not included. The D gene and trimming were derived from the DNA, and the V and J assignments and clone size from that table. Here the sample spans about 180,000 clones, roughly 86% being singletons. Ages ranged from about 18 to 89 years, with residence in around 24 US areas. Clinical history as reported by participants underpinned cohort assignment. Recovery meant two consecutive negative NP/OP PCR tests, professional clearance, or resolved symptoms. The ends were cut back, 8 bases at V and 4 bases at J, with 8 bases in the middle. The CDR3 sequence is 11 residues long. Germline V gene data show CDR1 as MDHEN and CDR2 as SYDVKM.

Sequences were obtained from PBMCs or T cells enriched from blood (not recorded which). The chain uses TRBV28 and TRBJ2-5; a weak D match, TRBD1 (5 bases). This receptor was taken from a woman aged 25 to 45 who had recovered from COVID-19. Here the CDR3 reads CASQGRETQYF. In nucleotides, the CDR3 is TGTGCCAGCCAGGGAAGAGAGACCCAGTACTTC. Combining the CDR3 with reference TRBV28 and TRBJ2-5 gives the whole variable domain DVKVTQSSRYLVKRTGEKVFLECVQDMDHENMFWYRQDPGLGLRLIYFSYDVKMKEKGDIPEGYSVSREKKERFSLILESASTNQTSMYLCASQGRETQYFGPGTRLLVL.